Below, one T cell receptor (beta chain) is given with its context. TCRdb's copy holds only in-frame clones and misses some; the assay was immunoSEQ multiplex PCR. The profile shows some 1,600,000 clones, approximately 98% of them singletons. The CDR3 consists of 16 residues. CDR1 LNHNV and CDR2 YYDKDF come from the germline V gene (reference sequence). V lost 4 bases, J lost 2 bases, and 11 bases stayed unmatched. The source of the sample is a study of shared clonotypes between healthy human individuals. This chain links TRBV15 with TRBJ2-7; 7 bases line up with TRBD1. The sequenced sample was naive CD4+ T cells sorted from blood. The sample's subset: CD45RA+ positively selected. The receptor was isolated from a man aged 25 to 45 in good health. The CDR3 spells CATSKEFDRVPYEQYF. DNA for the CDR3: TGTGCCACCAGCAAAGAATTCGACAGGGTTCCCTACGAGCAGTACTTC.